Detailed here is one T cell receptor (beta chain). The antigen remains unidentified. Using immunoSEQ multiplex PCR, the repertoire was profiled, and TCRdb retains in-frame clones only, with some absent. The sample holds 2 million to 3 million clones; over 85% are singletons and the top ten take around 0.37%. This sample was included in a study of shared clonotypes between healthy human individuals. Study findings and constraints: Genetic and exposure-history diversity was limited by the few donors.

The CDR3 consists of 17 residues. Trimming shortened V by 5 bases and J by 4 bases, and 20 bases separated the two germline ends. CDR1 is SGHAT, CDR2 FQNNGV, per germline. Every donor was a Caucasian adult from Nashville, Tennessee. The chain couples TRBV11-2 to TRBJ2-2; no reliable D call. This clonotype originated in a man between 18 and 35 years old in good health. Some clones in this sample may be carry-over from other donors' samples. Sequencing input: naive CD4+ T cells from PBMCs. As to subset: CD45RA+ positively selected. For the CDR3, the DNA is TGTGCCAGCAGCCCCGGTAGTTGGAGCGAAAGCACCGGGGAGCTGTTTTTT. It specifies CASSPGSWSESTGELFF.